The clone carrying this T cell receptor beta chain showed up many times. Its antigen is currently unknown. V dropped 0 bases and J dropped 0 bases, with 15 bases sitting between them. Germline V gives CDR1 DFQATT, CDR2 SNEGSKA (reference sequence). The CDR3 extends over 17 amino acids. These data belong to a study of spatial heterogeneity in lung cancer. Whole-study findings and limits: Counts of expanded intratumoral alpha and beta TCRs tracked tumor mutation counts.

Time point of the sample: sample taken at primary tumor resection. Donation came from around 72 patients with untreated early-stage non-small cell lung cancer. Every TCR cDNA molecule bore its own unique molecular identifier. TCRdb independently ran MiXCR on the 5' RACE reads; one entry per CDR3 protein. The sample yields 9,000 to 10,000 distinct CDR3 sequences, 2.9% seen once. The clonotype comes from a male donor with early-stage non-small cell lung cancer. The V gene is TRBV20-1, the J gene TRBJ1-5, with a possible D match to TRBD1 (6 bases). Here the sequenced sample was lung tumor tissue, taken at surgery. The CDR3 reads CSARDGHRVFSNQPQHF. The CDR3 region has the DNA TGCAGTGCTAGAGATGGGCACAGGGTCTTTAGCAATCAGCCCCAGCATTTT.